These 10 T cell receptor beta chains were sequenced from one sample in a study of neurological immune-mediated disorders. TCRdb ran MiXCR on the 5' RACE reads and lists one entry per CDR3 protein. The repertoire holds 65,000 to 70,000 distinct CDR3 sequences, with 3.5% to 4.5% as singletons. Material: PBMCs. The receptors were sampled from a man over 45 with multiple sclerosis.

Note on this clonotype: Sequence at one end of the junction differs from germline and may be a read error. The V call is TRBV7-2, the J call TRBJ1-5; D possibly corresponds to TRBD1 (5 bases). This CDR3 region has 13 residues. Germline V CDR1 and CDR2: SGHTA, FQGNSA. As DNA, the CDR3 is TGTGCCAGCACCAGGGATAGCAATCAGCCCCAGAATTTT. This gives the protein CASTRDSNQPQNF.

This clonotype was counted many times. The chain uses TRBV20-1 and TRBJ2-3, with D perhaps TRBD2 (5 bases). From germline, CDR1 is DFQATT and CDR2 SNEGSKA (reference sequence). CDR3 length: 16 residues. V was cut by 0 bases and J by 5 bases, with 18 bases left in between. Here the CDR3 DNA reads TGCAGTGCTAGAGATTCGGGGTCTGGGGTCAGAGATACGCAGTATTTT. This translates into CSARDSGSGVRDTQYF.

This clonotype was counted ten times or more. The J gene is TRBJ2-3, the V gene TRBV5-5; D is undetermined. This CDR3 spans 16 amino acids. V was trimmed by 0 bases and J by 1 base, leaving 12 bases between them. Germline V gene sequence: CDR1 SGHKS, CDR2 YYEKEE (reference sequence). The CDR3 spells CASSLAVTVGTDTQYF. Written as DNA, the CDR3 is TGTGCCAGCAGCTTGGCCGTGACGGTAGGCACAGATACGCAGTATTTT.

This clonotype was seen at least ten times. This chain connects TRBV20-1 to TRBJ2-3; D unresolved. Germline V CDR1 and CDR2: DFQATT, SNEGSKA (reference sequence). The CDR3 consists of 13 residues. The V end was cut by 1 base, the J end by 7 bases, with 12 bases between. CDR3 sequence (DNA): TGCAGTGCTAGAGTGAACAGACGATATACGCAGTATTTT. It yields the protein CSARVNRRYTQYF.

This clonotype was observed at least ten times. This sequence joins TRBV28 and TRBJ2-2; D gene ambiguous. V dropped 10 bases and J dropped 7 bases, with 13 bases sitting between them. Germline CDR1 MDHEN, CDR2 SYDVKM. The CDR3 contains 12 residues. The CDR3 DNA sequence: TGTGCCACAACCTCGAGGATCGGGGAGCTGTTTTTT. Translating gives CATTSRIGELFF.

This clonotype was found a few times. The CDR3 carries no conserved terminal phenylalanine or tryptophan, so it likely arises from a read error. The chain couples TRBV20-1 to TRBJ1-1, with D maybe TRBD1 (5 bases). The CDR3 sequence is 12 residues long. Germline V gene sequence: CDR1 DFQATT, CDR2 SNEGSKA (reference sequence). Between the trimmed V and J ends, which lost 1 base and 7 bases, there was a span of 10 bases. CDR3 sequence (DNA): TGCAGTGCTAGAGGGACAACCGATGAAGCTTTCAAT. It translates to CSARGTTDEAFN.

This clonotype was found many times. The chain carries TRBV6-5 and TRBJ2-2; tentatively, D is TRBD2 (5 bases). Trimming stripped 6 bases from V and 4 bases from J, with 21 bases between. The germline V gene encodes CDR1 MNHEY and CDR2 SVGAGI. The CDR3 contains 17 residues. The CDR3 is CASRRLMGAIGTGELFF. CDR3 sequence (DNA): TGTGCCAGCAGGAGACTAATGGGCGCGATTGGCACCGGGGAGCTGTTTTTT.

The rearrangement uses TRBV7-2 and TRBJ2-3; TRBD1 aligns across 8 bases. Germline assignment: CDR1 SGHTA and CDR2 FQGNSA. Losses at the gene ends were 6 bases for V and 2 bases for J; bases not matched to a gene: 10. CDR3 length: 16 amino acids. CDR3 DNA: TGTGCCAGCAGAACAACCGGGACAGGAACCACAGATACGCAGTATTTT. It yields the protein CASRTTGTGTTDTQYF.

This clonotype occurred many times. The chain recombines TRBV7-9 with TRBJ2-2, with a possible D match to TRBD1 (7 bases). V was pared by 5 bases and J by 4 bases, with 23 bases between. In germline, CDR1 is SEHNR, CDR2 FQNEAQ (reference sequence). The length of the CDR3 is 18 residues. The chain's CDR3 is CASSPTPRTGGSTGELFF. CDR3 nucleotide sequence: TGTGCCAGCAGCCCAACTCCAAGGACAGGAGGGAGCACCGGGGAGCTGTTTTTT.

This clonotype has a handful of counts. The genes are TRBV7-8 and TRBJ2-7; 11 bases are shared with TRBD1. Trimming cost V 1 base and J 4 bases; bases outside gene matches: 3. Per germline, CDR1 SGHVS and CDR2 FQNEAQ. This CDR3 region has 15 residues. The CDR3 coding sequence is TGTGCCAGCAGCTTAGTGGACAGGGGGCAGTACGAGCAGTACGTC. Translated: CASSLVDRGQYEQYV.